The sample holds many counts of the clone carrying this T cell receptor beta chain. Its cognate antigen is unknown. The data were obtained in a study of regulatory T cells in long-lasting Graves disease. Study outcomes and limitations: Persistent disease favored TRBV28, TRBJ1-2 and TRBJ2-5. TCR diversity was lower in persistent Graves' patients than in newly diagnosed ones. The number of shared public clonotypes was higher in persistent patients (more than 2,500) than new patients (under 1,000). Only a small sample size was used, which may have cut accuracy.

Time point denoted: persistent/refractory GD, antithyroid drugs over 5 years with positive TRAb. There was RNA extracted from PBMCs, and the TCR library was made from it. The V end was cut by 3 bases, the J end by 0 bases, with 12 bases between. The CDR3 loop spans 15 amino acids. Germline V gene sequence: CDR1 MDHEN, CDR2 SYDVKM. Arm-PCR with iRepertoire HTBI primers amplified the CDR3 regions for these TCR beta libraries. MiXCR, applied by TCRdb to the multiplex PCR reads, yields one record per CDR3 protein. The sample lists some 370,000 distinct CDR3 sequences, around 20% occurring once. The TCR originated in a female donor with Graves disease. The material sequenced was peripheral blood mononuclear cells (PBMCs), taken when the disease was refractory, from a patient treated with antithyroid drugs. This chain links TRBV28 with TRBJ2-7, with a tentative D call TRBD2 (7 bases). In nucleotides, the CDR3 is TGTGCCAGCAGTTTTCGGGGGGCTTTCTCCTACGAGCAGTACTTC. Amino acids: CASSFRGAFSYEQYF.